These 20 T cell receptor beta chains came from one sample sequenced in a study of shared clonotypes between healthy human individuals. Profiled with immunoSEQ multiplex PCR; TCRdb holds only in-frame clones, not every one. The sample includes approximately 2.1 million clones, 85% to 95% of them seen just once. What was sequenced was naive CD4+ T cells from PBMCs. Subset noted: CD45RA+ positively selected. The origin of the receptors is a man younger than 35 in good health. Some clones in this sample may be carry-over from other donors' samples.

The chain joins TRBV5-1 to TRBJ2-5; 9 bases are a match to TRBD2. This CDR3 contains 13 residues. Trimming at V came to 3 bases and at J to 3 bases, leaving 0 bases not matched to a gene. Germline V gene lookup returns CDR1 SGHRS and CDR2 YFSETQ. The CDR3 bases are TGCGCCAGCAGCTCTAGCGGGGAAGAGACCCAGTACTTC. Its translation is CASSSSGEETQYF. The whole variable domain, filled in from reference TRBV5-1 and TRBJ2-5, reads KAGVTQTPRYLIKTRGQQVTLSCSPISGHRSVSWYQQTPGQGLQFLFEYFSETQRNKGNFPGRFSGRQFSNSRSEMNVSTLELGDSALYLCASSSSGEETQYFGPGTRLLVL.

The gene calls are TRBV5-4 and TRBJ2-1; 7 bases align to TRBD2. The CDR3 sequence is 15 residues long. CDR1 is SGHNT, CDR2 YYREEE, per germline (reference sequence). V shed 4 bases, J shed 7 bases, and the junction held 11 bases outside the gene matches. The CDR3 bases are TGTGCCAGCAGCGCAACTAGCGTCGGATTTAATGAGCAGTTCTTC. Its translation: CASSATSVGFNEQFF.

The rearrangement joins TRBV4-1 to TRBJ1-5; TRBD1 agrees at 9 bases. J lost 1 base, V lost 4 bases, and 8 bases had no gene match. CDR1 and CDR2 from the germline V gene are MGHRA and YSYEKL. The CDR3 is 17 amino acids. Written as DNA, the CDR3 is TGCGCCAGCAGCCGCGAGGGACAGGGATTCAGCAATCAGCCCCAGCATTTT. It translates to CASSREGQGFSNQPQHF.

CDR3 in amino acids: CAISPTSGSYNEQFF. The CDR3 nucleotides are TGTGCCATCAGCCCAACTAGCGGATCTTACAATGAGCAGTTCTTC. The chain is built from TRBV10-3 and TRBJ2-1; 8 nucleotides agree with TRBD2. This CDR3 has 15 amino acids. Germline CDR1 ENHRY, CDR2 SYGVKD. Trimming at V came to 6 bases and at J to 4 bases, leaving 8 bases not matched to a gene.

The chain couples TRBV18 to TRBJ2-7; 9 nucleotides match TRBD2. There are 16 residues in the CDR3. Germline CDR1 reads KGHSH; CDR2 reads LQKENI. Losses at the gene ends were 4 bases for V and 7 bases for J; bases not matched to a gene: 14. This CDR3 is CASSQISGLAAWEQYF. As DNA, the CDR3 is TGTGCCAGCTCACAGATCTCGGGACTAGCAGCTTGGGAGCAGTACTTC.

The chain recombines TRBV2 with TRBJ2-5; D ambiguous. The CDR3 spans 16 residues. V was clipped by 1 base and J by 4 bases, with 16 bases between them. The germline CDR1 and CDR2 sequences are SNHLY and FYNNEI. CDR3: CASSEVGTDGPETQYF. The CDR3 nucleotides are TGTGCCAGCAGTGAAGTGGGCACAGATGGGCCAGAGACCCAGTACTTC.

The chain has TRBV2 and TRBJ2-3; perhaps TRBD2 as D (6 bases). CDR1 is SNHLY and CDR2 is FYNNEI in the germline V gene. The CDR3 covers 14 residues. Trimming stripped 4 bases from V and 2 bases from J, with 10 bases between. CDR3: CASSAGTATDTQYF. As DNA, the CDR3 is TGTGCCAGCAGTGCTGGGACTGCCACAGATACGCAGTATTTT.

The chain couples TRBV11-3 to TRBJ2-4, with TRBD1 matching 9 bases. CDR1 is SGHNT and CDR2 is YENEEA in the germline V gene. The ends lost 1 base at V and 7 bases at J; junction bases unmatched: 5. This CDR3 has 15 residues. The CDR3: CASSLGGDRDNIQYF. The CDR3 nucleotides are TGTGCCAGCAGCTTAGGGGGGGACAGGGATAACATTCAGTACTTC.

The CDR3 spells CASSLGRTGGFDEQYF. CDR3 coding DNA: TGTGCCAGCAGCTTAGGTCGGACGGGAGGATTTGACGAGCAGTACTTC. The V gene is TRBV11-2, the J gene TRBJ2-7; TRBD2 agrees at 7 bases. The CDR3 loop spans 16 amino acids. CDR1 is SGHAT and CDR2 is FQNNGV in the germline V gene. V trimming: 1 base; J trimming: 5 bases; junction bases outside the gene matches: 11.

For this clone: Other DNA sequences in this sample translate to the same CDR3. The genes are TRBV7-9 and TRBJ1-1; D uncertain. The CDR3 has 13 residues. The V end lost 1 base, the J end lost 3 bases, and 6 bases lay between the germline ends. Germline assignment: CDR1 SEHNR and CDR2 FQNEAQ (reference sequence). The CDR3 sequence is CASSLVSDTEAFF. As DNA, the CDR3 is TGTGCCAGCAGCTTAGTTTCCGACACTGAAGCTTTCTTT.

The genes are TRBV28 and TRBJ1-5, with 10 nucleotides matching TRBD1. Losses at the gene ends were 5 bases for V and 5 bases for J; bases not matched to a gene: 9. CDR3 length: 16 residues. Looked up from germline, CDR1 is MDHEN and CDR2 is SYDVKM. As DNA, the CDR3 is TGTGCCAGCAGTACGATCGGACAGGGGGACGATCAGCCCCAGCATTTT. It yields the protein CASSTIGQGDDQPQHF.

This clone was detected only a few times. The chain recombines TRBV2 with TRBJ1-2; D not resolved. Trimming took off 6 bases at V and 2 bases at J, with 13 bases between the two ends. The CDR3 is made up of 14 amino acids. Looked up from germline, CDR1 is SNHLY and CDR2 is FYNNEI. In nucleotides, the CDR3 is TGTGCCAGCAGGGGCGGACGGGGAAACTATGGCTACACCTTC. This codes for CASRGGRGNYGYTF.

The chain carries TRBV11-2 and TRBJ2-3; D may be TRBD1 or TRBD2 (6 bases each). Germline-derived CDR1 and CDR2 are SGHAT and FQNNGV. V was trimmed by 8 bases and J by 2 bases, leaving 20 bases between them. The CDR3 spans 16 residues. The CDR3 loop reads CASGGGRGTFTDTQYF. The CDR3 nucleotides are TGTGCCAGCGGAGGGGGACGCGGGACCTTCACAGATACGCAGTATTTT.

The sample holds one count of this clone. The same CDR3 can be traced to other DNA sequences in this sample. The chain has TRBV15 and TRBJ2-3, with no clear D. The CDR3 has 13 amino acids. V lost 0 bases to trimming and J lost 0 bases, with 1 base between them. The germline gives CDR1 LNHNV, CDR2 YYDKDF (reference sequence). The CDR3 sequence is CATSRDSTDTQYF. CDR3 DNA sequence: TGTGCCACCAGCAGAGACAGCACAGATACGCAGTATTTT. Full variable domain (missing parts from reference TRBV15 and TRBJ2-3): DAMVIQNPRYQVTQFGKPVTLSCSQTLNHNVMYWYQQKSSQAPKLLFHYYDKDFNNEADTPDNFQSRRPNTSFCFLDIRSPGLGDTAMYLCATSRDSTDTQYFGPGTRLTVL.

J is TRBJ2-1 and V is TRBV5-4; maybe TRBD1 (6 bases). CDR1 is SGHNT, CDR2 YYREEE, per germline (reference sequence). Trimming removed 2 bases from V and 10 bases from J, with 19 bases in between. The CDR3 has 15 amino acids. Written as DNA, the CDR3 is TGTGCCAGCAGCTTAGAGTTACACAGGGCGAACGAGCAGTTCTTC. The encoded protein is CASSLELHRANEQFF.

The gene calls are TRBV5-1 and TRBJ1-2; D may be TRBD1 (5 bases). The CDR3 spans 14 residues. V was pared by 0 bases and J by 8 bases, with 14 bases between. Germline values: CDR1 SGHRS, CDR2 YFSETQ. The CDR3: CASSLEGALSGYTF. The CDR3, as DNA: TGCGCCAGCAGCTTGGAAGGGGCCCTATCAGGCTACACCTTC.

This chain connects TRBV29-1 to TRBJ2-2, with 10 bases aligning to TRBD1. CDR3 length: 13 amino acids. The V gene end was trimmed by 7 bases and the J gene end by 5 bases; junction bases not matched to a gene: 4. Germline V gene lookup returns CDR1 SQVTM and CDR2 ANQGSEA. CDR3 nucleotide sequence: TGCAGCGGGGACAGGGGAGAGACCGGGGAGCTGTTTTTT. It codes for CSGDRGETGELFF.

The chain carries TRBV30 and TRBJ2-7; the match to TRBD1 covers 9 bases. This CDR3 has 15 residues. Looked up from germline, CDR1 is GTSNPN and CDR2 is SVGIG (reference sequence). J gave up 2 bases and V 2 bases, and 7 bases lay outside the gene matches. The CDR3 nucleotides read TGTGCCTGGAGTAACACCGGGACAGGGACCTACGAGCAGTACTTC. Its protein is CAWSNTGTGTYEQYF.

The CDR3, as DNA: TGTGCCAGCAACCAACTACGCTCTGGAAACACCATATATTTT. Protein: CASNQLRSGNTIYF. V gene TRBV7-2 combines with J gene TRBJ1-3; no reliable D call. V dropped 7 bases and J dropped 0 bases, with 10 bases sitting between them. The V gene's germline CDR1 is SGHTA and CDR2 FQGNSA. The CDR3 is 14 amino acids.

The chain has TRBV6-1 and TRBJ2-3; 8 nucleotides match TRBD2. Looked up from germline, CDR1 is MNHNS and CDR2 is SASEGT. The CDR3 spans 12 residues. The junction had 2 bases not matched to a gene; V was cut back by 1 base and J by 11 bases. CDR3 DNA: TGTGCCAGCAGTGAAGACCGGGAGGGGCAGTATTTT. It codes for CASSEDREGQYF.